These T cell receptor beta chains were read from a single sample in a study of blood T cell repertoires in COVID-19. Here immunoSEQ multiplex PCR was the method, and the copy in TCRdb shows in-frame clones only, minus some. The sample holds 200,000 to 250,000 clones, about 84% seen once. The sample consisted of peripheral blood. Every receptor here comes from a man at least 80 years old with acute or convalescent COVID-19. The CDR3 runs from the conserved cysteine through the conserved F or W. The order of the fields is CDR3 length, V gene, clone size, J gene, D gene, CDR3 DNA, CDR3 protein. A D gene is named only where the DNA matches it firmly. Rows give clone size only sometimes, using once, few, many, or a class for an expanded clone.

>16|TRBV7-2|NA|TRBJ2-1|NA
TGTGCCAGCAGCTTATTGGGGAGGAACTCCTACAATGAGCAGTTCTTC
CASSLLGRNSYNEQFF
>16|TRBV4-1|NA|TRBJ1-2|NA
TGCGCCAGCAGCCAAGAACAGGCTGAGCCTAACTATGGCTACACCTTC
CASSQEQAEPNYGYTF
>13|TRBV6-5|NA|TRBJ1-1|NA
TGTGCCAGCAGTCCTCCAGGGAACACTGAAGCTTTCTTT
CASSPPGNTEAFF
>16|TRBV5-1|once|TRBJ1-1|NA
TGCGCCAGCAGCCCCCAGGGTACCCTCAGGAACACTGAAGCTTTCTTT
CASSPQGTLRNTEAFF
>16|TRBV7-9|NA|TRBJ2-1|TRBD2
TGTGCCAGCAGCTTATCTATAGCGGGAGGTCTCAATGAGCAGTTCTTC
CASSLSIAGGLNEQFF
>15|TRBV5-4|NA|TRBJ2-3|NA
TGTGCCAGCAGCCTGGGTCGGGGGAGTTCAAATACGCAGTATTTT
CASSLGRGSSNTQYF
>13|TRBV5-1|NA|TRBJ2-1|NA
TGCGCCAGCAGCTCGGAGGAGACGGATGAGCAGTTCTTC
CASSSEETDEQFF
>15|TRBV7-8|NA|TRBJ2-1|TRBD2
TGTGCCAGCAGCTTTCGCGGGGGCTCCTACAATGAGCAGTTCTTC
CASSFRGGSYNEQFF
>10|TRBV28|once|TRBJ2-3|NA
TGTGCCAGCAGCTCGCGAATCCCGTATTTT
CASSSRIPYF
>13|TRBV7-8|NA|TRBJ1-2|NA
TGTGCCAGCAGCTTAATATCAACCGGTGGCTACACCTTC
CASSLISTGGYTF
>15|TRBV5-1|NA|TRBJ2-7|TRBD1
TGCGCCAGCAGCTTGGGAACAGGGGGTACGTACGAGCAGTACTTC
CASSLGTGGTYEQYF
>17|TRBV5-1|NA|TRBJ1-2|TRBD1
TGCGCCAGCAGCCTGACAGGGAGCCCCCAAGCTAACTATGGCTACACCTTC
CASSLTGSPQANYGYTF
>16|TRBV28|NA|TRBJ1-4|TRBD1
TGTGCCAGCAGTTTAATCGGACAGGGGGCGGGGGAAAAACTGTTTTTT
CASSLIGQGAGEKLFF
>19|TRBV28|NA|TRBJ1-1|TRBD1
TGTGCCAGCAGTTTCACGGGACAGATGGTCTCCGGGATGAACACTGAAGCTTTCTTT
CASSFTGQMVSGMNTEAFF
>16|TRBV6-5|few|TRBJ2-2|NA
TGTGCCAGCAGTTACTCGCGGCGTACGAACACCGGGGAGCTGTTTTTT
CASSYSRRTNTGELFF
>16|TRBV5-1|NA|TRBJ1-4|TRBD1
TGCGCCAGCAGCTGGGACAGGGCGGCGGCTTCCGAAAAACTGTTTTTT
CASSWDRAAASEKLFF
>16|TRBV7-7|NA|TRBJ1-6|NA
TGTGCTAGCAGCTTAGAGGGGGGGGGCAGAAATTCACCCCTCCACTTT
CASSLEGGGRNSPLHF
>15|TRBV6-1|NA|TRBJ1-2|NA
TGTGCCAGCAGTGAAAGGGGCCCGCACCACTATGGCTACACCTTC
CASSERGPHHYGYTF
>15|TRBV6-1|NA|TRBJ2-5|NA
TGTGCCAGCAGTGATAGGCCGGGGATGGTAGAGACCCAGTACTTC
CASSDRPGMVETQYF
>17|TRBV5-6|NA|TRBJ2-3|TRBD2
TGTGCCAGCAGCCCCCGCGCCCTAGCGGAGAGCACAGATACGCAGTATTTT
CASSPRALAESTDTQYF
>15|TRBV2|NA|TRBJ1-2|TRBD1
TGTGCCAGCAAGATGGGGGACAGATCTAACTATGGCTACACCTTC
CASKMGDRSNYGYTF
>15|TRBV7-2|once|TRBJ1-6|TRBD1
TGTGCCAGCAGCTACTGGGACAGGGGTGATTCACCCCTCCACTTT
CASSYWDRGDSPLHF
>15|TRBV5-4|NA|TRBJ2-3|TRBD2
TGTGCCAGCATGGCGGGGGGTTTAAACACAGATACGCAGTATTTT
CASMAGGLNTDTQYF
>13|TRBV5-1|NA|TRBJ2-7|NA
TGCGCCAGCAGCACCGGCTCCGAGGACGAGCAGTACTTC
CASSTGSEDEQYF
>16|TRBV6-1|NA|TRBJ1-5|TRBD1
TGTGCCAGCAGTGCCGGACAGGTTCGGGGCAATCAGCCCCAGCATTTT
CASSAGQVRGNQPQHF
>14|TRBV6-5|NA|TRBJ1-1|TRBD1
TGTGCCAGCAGTACGGGGACAGGAAGTATTGAAGCTTTCTTT
CASSTGTGSIEAFF
>13|TRBV3-1/TRBV3-2|NA|TRBJ1-5|NA
TGTGCCAGCAGCCAGGGTGGCGGTCAGCCCCAGCATTTT
CASSQGGGQPQHF
>12|TRBV29-1|NA|TRBJ1-2|TRBD1
TGCAGCGTTGGACAGGGGGCGTATGGCTACACCTTC
CSVGQGAYGYTF
>16|TRBV28|NA|TRBJ2-7|TRBD2
TGTGCCAGCAGTCCCTCGGGACTAGCGGGGACCTACGAGCAGTACTTC
CASSPSGLAGTYEQYF
>14|TRBV19|NA|TRBJ2-7|NA
TGTGCCAGTAGTCTTCAGGGATTCTCCTACGAGCAGTACTTC
CASSLQGFSYEQYF
>16|TRBV28|NA|TRBJ1-5|NA
TGTGCCAGCAGTTCCTCGGGGGGGGATAGCAATCAGCCCCAGCATTTT
CASSSSGGDSNQPQHF
>13|TRBV15|NA|TRBJ2-5|NA
TGTGCCACCAGGACTGTCCACCAAGAGACCCAGTACTTC
CATRTVHQETQYF
>12|TRBV18|few|TRBJ2-1|NA
TGTGCCAGCTCTTTCAGTGTCGATGAGCAGTTCTTC
CASSFSVDEQFF
>15|TRBV5-1|NA|TRBJ1-4|NA
TGCGCCAGCAGCCCCTCGGGGGAGAGGGGTGAAAAACTGTTTTTT
CASSPSGERGEKLFF
>15|TRBV6-5|NA|TRBJ2-7|TRBD1
TGTGCCAGCAGGAAATACAGGGGGGAGGACTACGAGCAGTACTTC
CASRKYRGEDYEQYF
>17|TRBV19|NA|TRBJ1-3|TRBD1
TGTGCCAGTAGTTTCCAGGGGGCGATGCTGGCTGGAAACACCATATATTTT
CASSFQGAMLAGNTIYF
>13|TRBV14|NA|TRBJ2-4|NA
TGTGCCAGCAGCCAAGAGACTGTGGGTTCTCAGTACTTC
CASSQETVGSQYF
>13|TRBV2|NA|TRBJ2-3|NA
TGTGCCAGCAAGACGGGGAGGTTGGATACGCAGTATTTT
CASKTGRLDTQYF
>13|TRBV6-4|NA|TRBJ1-2|NA
TGTGCCAGCAGTGCACGCAGGGACTATGGCTACACCTTC
CASSARRDYGYTF
>14|TRBV6-2/TRBV6-3|NA|TRBJ1-2|TRBD1
TGTGCCAGCAGTCCGACAGGGCATCCTTATGGCTACACCTTC
CASSPTGHPYGYTF
>15|TRBV7-4|NA|TRBJ2-7|NA
TGTGCCAGCAGTTTTGCGGCCGGTCCCCTTTACGAGCAGTACTTC
CASSFAAGPLYEQYF
>14|TRBV4-1|NA|TRBJ1-2|NA
TGCGCCAGCAGCCAAGCAACAGGGTTACGTGGCTACACCTTC
CASSQATGLRGYTF
>15|TRBV19|few|TRBJ1-5|NA
TGTGCCAGTACCATACAGGGAAGGGGCAATCAGCCCCAGCATTTT
CASTIQGRGNQPQHF
>15|TRBV5-1|NA|TRBJ2-2|NA
TGCGCCAGCAGCTTGGGGCTAGGTGACACCGGGGAGCTGTTTTTT
CASSLGLGDTGELFF
>15|TRBV5-1|once|TRBJ2-1|TRBD1
TGCGCCAGCAGGAGGTCCGGGACAGGAATAAATGAGCAGTTCTTC
CASRRSGTGINEQFF
>14|TRBV18|few|TRBJ2-1|NA
TGTGCCAGCTCACCCTCAGAAGCCTACAATGAGCAGTTCTTC
CASSPSEAYNEQFF
>15|TRBV5-8|NA|TRBJ1-2|TRBD1
TGTGCCAGCAGCCCTACCGGGACAGGGAGCTATGGCTACACCTTC
CASSPTGTGSYGYTF
>14|TRBV9|NA|TRBJ2-7|NA
TGTGCCAGCAGCGTCTCAAGGGGTCCCTACGAGCAGTACTTC
CASSVSRGPYEQYF
>14|TRBV27|NA|TRBJ1-5|TRBD1
TGTGCCAGCAGCAGACAGGGTGGTGATCAGCCCCAGCATTTT
CASSRQGGDQPQHF
>16|TRBV28|NA|TRBJ2-2|NA
TGTGCCAGCAGTTCGGCGAGGGCAGGGAACACCGGGGAGCTGTTTTTT
CASSSARAGNTGELFF
>16|TRBV11-1|NA|TRBJ2-1|TRBD2
TGTGCCAGCAGCCCAACCTTAGCGGGTGATTACAATGAGCAGTTCTTC
CASSPTLAGDYNEQFF
>14|TRBV9|NA|TRBJ2-7|TRBD2
TGTGCCAGCAGCGTAGCCGGGGGAGGGAGCGAGCAGTACTTC
CASSVAGGGSEQYF
>18|TRBV21-1|NA|TRBJ2-3|NA
TGTGCCAGCAGCTCGCAAGAGGTAGCGGGAGGAGGGGCAGATACGCAGTATTTT
CASSSQEVAGGGADTQYF
>14|TRBV25-1|NA|TRBJ1-1|TRBD1
TGTGCCAGCAGCACAGGGGCCCTGGGCACTGAAGCTTTCTTT
CASSTGALGTEAFF
>15|TRBV5-4|NA|TRBJ2-1|TRBD2
TGTGCCAGCAACCCGGGACTAGCGGTTTACAATGAGCAGTTCTTC
CASNPGLAVYNEQFF
>14|TRBV28|NA|TRBJ1-4|TRBD1
TGTGCCAGCACCAGAGGGGGCCCGGGTGAAAAACTGTTTTTT
CASTRGGPGEKLFF
>15|TRBV7-9|few|TRBJ1-3|NA
TGTGCCAGCAGCTTACAGGGTGTGCAAGGAAACACCATATATTTT
CASSLQGVQGNTIYF
>16|TRBV28|NA|TRBJ2-2|TRBD1
TGTGCCAGCAGTTTTTCCCGGACAGGGCTCTCCGGGGAGCTGTTTTTT
CASSFSRTGLSGELFF